These T cell receptor beta chains were read from a single sample in a study of blood T cell repertoires in COVID-19. The repertoire was sequenced with immunoSEQ multiplex PCR; TCRdb's copy has only in-frame clones and lacks some. The sample holds tens of thousands of clones, 75% to 90% seen once. Sequenced material: peripheral blood. The receptor set was obtained from a human donor in a cohort sampled during active COVID-19. CDR3s include the opening cysteine and the closing phenylalanine or tryptophan. The order of the fields is CDR3 length, V gene, clone size, D gene, J gene, CDR3 protein, CDR3 DNA. A D gene is named only where the DNA matches it firmly. Expanded clones get a size class; other rows say once, few or many, or leave the size out.

15	TRBV7-2	.	.	TRBJ1-5	CASSLRRGAGQPQHF	TGTGCCAGCAGCTTGAGGCGGGGCGCGGGGCAGCCCCAGCATTTT
16	TRBV4-1	.	.	TRBJ1-5	CASSQEGRAGDQPQHF	TGCGCCAGCAGCCAAGAAGGCAGGGCGGGGGATCAGCCCCAGCATTTT
17	TRBV6-2/TRBV6-3	.	TRBD1	TRBJ2-7	CASSYYDRVNQGYEQYF	TGTGCCAGCAGTTACTACGACAGGGTTAATCAAGGATACGAGCAGTACTTC
14	TRBV3-1/TRBV3-2	.	TRBD1	TRBJ1-5	CASSQGDRAQPQHF	TGTGCCAGCAGCCAAGGGGACAGGGCTCAGCCCCAGCATTTT
14	TRBV28	once	TRBD1	TRBJ1-2	CASSGTGEGYGYTF	TGTGCCAGCAGTGGGACAGGGGAGGGCTATGGCTACACCTTC
15	TRBV19	.	.	TRBJ1-5	CASRTTGSTNQPQHF	TGTGCCAGTAGGACTACAGGGAGTACCAATCAGCCCCAGCATTTT
14	TRBV5-6	.	.	TRBJ1-2	CASSFQEVDYGYTF	TGTGCCAGCAGCTTTCAGGAGGTCGACTATGGCTACACCTTC
16	TRBV28	once	.	TRBJ2-1	CASRTIDRDKVNEQFF	TGTGCCAGCAGGACAATAGACCGGGACAAGGTCAATGAGCAGTTCTTC
14	TRBV2	.	TRBD1	TRBJ1-2	CASSERTGVYGYTF	TGTGCCAGCAGTGAACGGACAGGAGTCTATGGCTACACCTTC
15	TRBV15	.	TRBD1	TRBJ2-5	CATSRGTGDQETQYF	TGTGCCACCAGCAGAGGAACAGGGGATCAAGAGACCCAGTACTTC
13	TRBV7-9	.	TRBD1	TRBJ1-1	CASSWTGDTEAFF	TGTGCCAGCAGCTGGACAGGGGACACTGAAGCTTTCTTT
12	TRBV11-2	.	.	TRBJ2-7	CASSLASYEQYF	TGTGCCAGCAGCTTAGCTTCCTACGAGCAGTACTTC
15	TRBV10-3	.	TRBD2	TRBJ2-3	CAIRRLAGEEDTQYF	TGTGCCATCAGACGACTAGCGGGAGAAGAAGATACGCAGTATTTT
14	TRBV6-1	.	.	TRBJ1-5	CASSEASHLQPQHF	TGTGCCAGCAGTGAAGCTTCCCATCTACAGCCCCAGCATTTT
14	TRBV3-1/TRBV3-2	.	TRBD1	TRBJ1-5	CASSTSGGSQPQHF	TGTGCCAGCAGCACTTCAGGGGGCAGTCAGCCCCAGCATTTT
16	TRBV7-9	.	TRBD2	TRBJ2-3	CASSLGTGGVGDTQYF	TGTGCCAGCAGCTTAGGCACGGGAGGGGTAGGAGATACGCAGTATTTT
14	TRBV11-2	.	TRBD1	TRBJ2-7	CASSPRDRFYEQYF	TGTGCCAGCAGTCCTCGGGACAGGTTCTACGAGCAGTACTTC
17	TRBV7-2	.	TRBD1	TRBJ2-4	CASSLNIFGQGGDIQYF	TGTGCCAGCAGCCTAAATATATTCGGACAGGGTGGTGACATTCAGTACTTC
15	TRBV6-5	.	TRBD1	TRBJ2-2	CASSLQGARPGELFF	TGTGCCAGCAGTCTACAGGGGGCGCGACCCGGGGAGCTGTTTTTT
17	TRBV5-5	.	TRBD2	TRBJ2-3	CASSLDGTSASTDTQYF	TGTGCCAGCAGCTTGGACGGAACTAGCGCGAGCACAGATACGCAGTATTTT
15	TRBV18	.	TRBD1	TRBJ1-4	CASSPTGEVNEKLFF	TGTGCCAGCTCGCCCACAGGGGAGGTAAATGAAAAACTGTTTTTT
13	TRBV5-6	.	.	TRBJ2-2	CASSFVGPGELFF	TGTGCCAGCAGCTTCGTGGGGCCCGGGGAGCTGTTTTTT
16	TRBV5-1	.	TRBD1	TRBJ2-4	CASSSGQGVAKNIQYF	TGCGCCAGCAGCTCGGGACAGGGGGTAGCCAAAAACATTCAGTACTTC
14	TRBV5-1	.	.	TRBJ1-1	CASSSGTPNTEAFF	TGCGCCAGCAGCTCCGGGACACCGAACACTGAAGCTTTCTTT
15	TRBV5-1	.	.	TRBJ2-2	CASSLGALNTGELFF	TGCGCCAGCAGCTTGGGGGCCTTGAACACCGGGGAGCTGTTTTTT
15	TRBV5-1	.	.	TRBJ2-7	CASSLGTGDTYEQYF	TGCGCCAGCAGCTTGGGGACCGGGGATACCTACGAGCAGTACTTC
13	TRBV11-2	.	.	TRBJ2-7	CASKSQQGIRQYF	TGTGCCAGCAAATCCCAGCAGGGGATTCGGCAGTACTTC
13	TRBV6-2/TRBV6-3	.	.	TRBJ2-2	CASSYAGTGELFF	TGTGCCAGCAGTTACGCAGGCACCGGGGAGCTGTTTTTT
15	TRBV4-3	.	TRBD1	TRBJ1-1	CASSRSGGLNTEAFF	TGCGCCAGCAGCCGTTCAGGGGGTTTGAACACTGAAGCTTTCTTT
15	TRBV2	.	.	TRBJ2-1	CAYSKGVYSYNEQFF	TGTGCCTACAGCAAGGGGGTATACTCCTACAATGAGCAGTTCTTC
14	TRBV5-3	.	.	TRBJ1-4	CARSFGQGNEKLFF	TGTGCCAGAAGCTTTGGGCAGGGCAACGAAAAACTGTTTTTT
18	TRBV28	.	TRBD1	TRBJ1-1	CASSLPVILTGLGTEAFF	TGTGCCAGCAGTTTACCGGTAATTTTGACAGGGTTGGGCACTGAAGCTTTCTTT
15	TRBV28	.	TRBD1	TRBJ1-5	CASRTPGQPTQPQHF	TGTGCCAGCAGAACACCGGGACAGCCCACTCAGCCCCAGCATTTT
18	TRBV11-2	.	TRBD1	TRBJ2-5	CASSPLGQGRVDQETQYF	TGTGCCAGCAGCCCCCTGGGACAGGGAAGGGTGGACCAAGAGACCCAGTACTTC
15	TRBV5-1	.	.	TRBJ1-1	CASSLVVSENTEAFF	TGCGCCAGCAGCTTGGTAGTCAGCGAGAACACTGAAGCTTTCTTT
15	TRBV7-9	.	.	TRBJ2-1	CASGRGSGLVNEQFF	TGTGCCAGCGGGCGGGGCAGCGGGCTGGTGAATGAGCAGTTCTTC
13	TRBV6-4	.	.	TRBJ1-2	CASSDSGRQGYTF	TGTGCCAGCAGTGACTCGGGCAGGCAGGGCTACACCTTC
15	TRBV28	.	.	TRBJ2-3	CASSTWTENTDTQYF	TGTGCCAGCAGTACATGGACAGAGAACACAGATACGCAGTATTTT
14	TRBV5-4	.	TRBD2	TRBJ2-5	CASSLRDYQETQYF	TGTGCCAGCAGCTTGCGGGACTATCAAGAGACCCAGTACTTC
17	TRBV2	.	TRBD2	TRBJ2-2	CASTSTAGGRYTGELFF	TGTGCCAGCACAAGCACAGCGGGGGGGCGGTACACCGGGGAGCTGTTTTTT
18	TRBV18	.	.	TRBJ2-7	CASAKIGPGHQISYEQYF	TGTGCCAGCGCGAAGATTGGGCCGGGACACCAAATCTCCTACGAGCAGTACTTC
16	TRBV10-3	.	TRBD2	TRBJ2-7	CAIMPSGSRASYEQYF	TGTGCCATCATGCCTAGCGGGAGCCGGGCCTCCTACGAGCAGTACTTC
13	TRBV1	.	.	TRBJ2-1	CRDTSRGGNEQFF	TGCAGGGACACCTCAAGGGGAGGGAATGAGCAGTTCTTC
15	TRBV4-2	.	TRBD1	TRBJ1-6	CASSPPTGPDSPLHF	TGTGCCAGCAGCCCCCCGACAGGGCCCGACTCACCCCTCCACTTT